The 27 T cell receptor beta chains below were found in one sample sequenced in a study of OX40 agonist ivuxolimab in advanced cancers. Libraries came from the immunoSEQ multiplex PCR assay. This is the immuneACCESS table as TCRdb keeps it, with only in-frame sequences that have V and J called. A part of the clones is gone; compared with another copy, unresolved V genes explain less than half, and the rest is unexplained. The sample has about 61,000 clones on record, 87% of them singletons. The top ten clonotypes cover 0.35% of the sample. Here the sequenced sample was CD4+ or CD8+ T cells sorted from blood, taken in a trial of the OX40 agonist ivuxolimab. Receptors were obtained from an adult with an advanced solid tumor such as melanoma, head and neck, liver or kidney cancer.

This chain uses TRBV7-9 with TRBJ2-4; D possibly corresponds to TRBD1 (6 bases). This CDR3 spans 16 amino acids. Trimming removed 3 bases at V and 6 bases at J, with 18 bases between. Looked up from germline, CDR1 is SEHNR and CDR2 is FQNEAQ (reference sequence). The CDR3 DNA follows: TGTGCCAGCAGCTTTCTCACGCCGGACAGATTAAACATTCAGTACTTC. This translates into CASSFLTPDRLNIQYF. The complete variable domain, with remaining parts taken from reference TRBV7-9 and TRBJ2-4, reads DTGVSQNPRHKITKRGQNVTFRCDPISEHNRLYWYRQTLGQGPEFLTYFQNEAQLEKSRLLSDRFSAERPKGSFSTLEIQRTEQGDSAMYLCASSFLTPDRLNIQYFGAGTRLSVL.

CDR3 nucleotide sequence: TGCGCCAGCAGCTTGTCGCGGGGGACGAACACCGGGGAGCTGTTTTTT. It codes for CASSLSRGTNTGELFF. The chain uses TRBV5-1 and TRBJ2-2, with TRBD2 identical over 7 bases. V lost 1 base to trimming and J lost 0 bases; unmatched junction nucleotides: 3. Germline values: CDR1 SGHRS, CDR2 YFSETQ. CDR3 length: 16 amino acids. Drawing the rest from reference TRBV5-1 and TRBJ2-2, the complete variable domain is KAGVTQTPRYLIKTRGQQVTLSCSPISGHRSVSWYQQTPGQGLQFLFEYFSETQRNKGNFPGRFSGRQFSNSRSEMNVSTLELGDSALYLCASSLSRGTNTGELFFGEGSRLTVL.

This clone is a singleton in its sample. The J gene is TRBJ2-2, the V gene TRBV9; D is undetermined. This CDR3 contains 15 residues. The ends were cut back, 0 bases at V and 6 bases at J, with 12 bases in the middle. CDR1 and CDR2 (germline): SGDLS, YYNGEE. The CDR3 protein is CASSVAVHGAGELFF. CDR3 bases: TGTGCCAGCAGCGTAGCGGTCCATGGGGCCGGGGAGCTGTTTTTT.

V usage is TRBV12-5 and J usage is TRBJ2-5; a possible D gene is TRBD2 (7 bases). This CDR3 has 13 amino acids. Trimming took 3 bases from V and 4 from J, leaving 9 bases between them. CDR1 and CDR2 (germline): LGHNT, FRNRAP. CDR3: CASGLGGGETQYF. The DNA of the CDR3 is TGTGCTAGTGGTTTAGGGGGGGGAGAGACCCAGTACTTC.

For the CDR3, the DNA is TGTGCCAGCAGCCAAGGTGGAGGGTGGGGTTCACCCCTCCACTTT. Protein sequence: CASSQGGGWGSPLHF. This chain links TRBV14 with TRBJ1-6; the D is unclear. Germline CDR1 reads SGHDN; CDR2 reads FVKESK. V was cut by 1 base and J by 9 bases, with 13 bases left in between. This CDR3 comprises 15 residues.

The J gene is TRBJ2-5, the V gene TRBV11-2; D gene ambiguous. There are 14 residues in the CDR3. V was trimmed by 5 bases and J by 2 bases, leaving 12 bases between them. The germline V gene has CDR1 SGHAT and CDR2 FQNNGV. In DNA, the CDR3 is TGTGCCAGCAGCCCGGAGTCTCCTCAAGAGACCCAGTACTTC. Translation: CASSPESPQETQYF.

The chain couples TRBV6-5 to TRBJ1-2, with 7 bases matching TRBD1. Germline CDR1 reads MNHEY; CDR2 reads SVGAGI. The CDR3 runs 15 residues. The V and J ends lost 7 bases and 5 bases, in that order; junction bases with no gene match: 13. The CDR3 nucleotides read TGTGCCAGCACCGGAGCCGGGACAGAGTATTATGGCTACACCTTC. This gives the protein CASTGAGTEYYGYTF.

The CDR3 reads CASTTGDSSNYGYTF. The CDR3 bases are TGTGCCAGCACTACCGGGGACAGTTCTAACTATGGCTACACCTTC. The V call is TRBV6-1, the J call TRBJ1-2; TRBD1 matches at 7 bases. Trimming took 7 bases from V and 0 from J; bases not matched to a gene: 8. The CDR3 is made up of 15 amino acids. Per germline, CDR1 MNHNS and CDR2 SASEGT.

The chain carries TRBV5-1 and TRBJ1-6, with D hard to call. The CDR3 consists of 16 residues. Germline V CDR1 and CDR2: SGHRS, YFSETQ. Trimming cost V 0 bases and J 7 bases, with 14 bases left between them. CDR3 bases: TGCGCCAGCAGCTTGGACTCCGGACCGGGCAATTCACCCCTCCACTTT. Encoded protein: CASSLDSGPGNSPLHF. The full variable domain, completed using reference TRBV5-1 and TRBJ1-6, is KAGVTQTPRYLIKTRGQQVTLSCSPISGHRSVSWYQQTPGQGLQFLFEYFSETQRNKGNFPGRFSGRQFSNSRSEMNVSTLELGDSALYLCASSLDSGPGNSPLHFGNGTRLTVT.

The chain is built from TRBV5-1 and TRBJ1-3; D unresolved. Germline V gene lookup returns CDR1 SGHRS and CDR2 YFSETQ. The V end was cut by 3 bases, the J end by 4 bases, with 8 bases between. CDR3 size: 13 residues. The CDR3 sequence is CASSSQEGNTIYF. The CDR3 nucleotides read TGCGCCAGCAGCTCGCAGGAGGGAAACACCATATATTTT.

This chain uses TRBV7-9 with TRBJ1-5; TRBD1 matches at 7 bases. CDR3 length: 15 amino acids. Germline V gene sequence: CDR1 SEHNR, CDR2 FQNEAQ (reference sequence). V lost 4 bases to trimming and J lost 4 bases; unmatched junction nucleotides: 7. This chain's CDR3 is CASSSGQPLNQPQHF. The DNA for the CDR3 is TGTGCCAGCAGCTCGGGACAGCCTCTAAATCAGCCCCAGCATTTT.

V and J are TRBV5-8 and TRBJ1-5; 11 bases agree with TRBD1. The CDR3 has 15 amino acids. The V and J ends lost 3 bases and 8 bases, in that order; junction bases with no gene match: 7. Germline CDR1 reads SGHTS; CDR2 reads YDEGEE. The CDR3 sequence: CASSSDRGRGKPQHF. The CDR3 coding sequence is TGTGCCAGCAGCTCGGACAGGGGGCGGGGGAAGCCCCAGCATTTT.

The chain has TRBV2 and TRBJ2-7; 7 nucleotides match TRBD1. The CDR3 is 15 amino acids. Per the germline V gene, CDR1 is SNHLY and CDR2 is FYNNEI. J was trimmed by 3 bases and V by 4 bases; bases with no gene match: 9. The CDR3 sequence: CASSVGTASFYEQYF. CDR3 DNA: TGTGCCAGCAGTGTTGGGACAGCATCATTCTACGAGCAGTACTTC.

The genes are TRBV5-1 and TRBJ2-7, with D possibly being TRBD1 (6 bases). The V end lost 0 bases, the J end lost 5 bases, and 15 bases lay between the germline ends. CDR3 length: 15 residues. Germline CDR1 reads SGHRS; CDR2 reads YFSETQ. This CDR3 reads CASSLVEQGHNEQYF. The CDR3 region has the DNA TGCGCCAGCAGCTTGGTTGAACAGGGTCACAACGAGCAGTACTTC.

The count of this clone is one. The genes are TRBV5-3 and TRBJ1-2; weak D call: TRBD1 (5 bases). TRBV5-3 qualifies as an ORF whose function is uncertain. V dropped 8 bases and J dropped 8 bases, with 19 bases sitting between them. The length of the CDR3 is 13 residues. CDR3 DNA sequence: TGTGCCAGCACCCTATGGGGGACTCGGGGCTACACCTTC. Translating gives CASTLWGTRGYTF.

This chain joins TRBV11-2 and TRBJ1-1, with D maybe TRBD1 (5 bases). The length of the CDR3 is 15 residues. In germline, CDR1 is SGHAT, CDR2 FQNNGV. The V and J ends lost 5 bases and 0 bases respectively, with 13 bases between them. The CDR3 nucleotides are TGTGCCAGCAGCCCCCGACAGCAAATGAACACTGAAGCTTTCTTT. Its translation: CASSPRQQMNTEAFF.

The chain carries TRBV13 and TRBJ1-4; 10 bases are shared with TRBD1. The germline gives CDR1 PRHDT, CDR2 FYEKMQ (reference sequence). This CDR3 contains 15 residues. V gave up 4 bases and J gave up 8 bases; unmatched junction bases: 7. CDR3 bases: TGTGCCAGCAGCTACCGCGGGACAGGGGTAGAAAAACTGTTTTTT. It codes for CASSYRGTGVEKLFF.

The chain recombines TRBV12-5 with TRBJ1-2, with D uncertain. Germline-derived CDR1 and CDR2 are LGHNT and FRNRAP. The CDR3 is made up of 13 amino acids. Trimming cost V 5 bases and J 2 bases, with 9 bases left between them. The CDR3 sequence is CASGLDGNYGYTF. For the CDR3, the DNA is TGTGCTAGTGGTCTGGACGGAAACTATGGCTACACCTTC.

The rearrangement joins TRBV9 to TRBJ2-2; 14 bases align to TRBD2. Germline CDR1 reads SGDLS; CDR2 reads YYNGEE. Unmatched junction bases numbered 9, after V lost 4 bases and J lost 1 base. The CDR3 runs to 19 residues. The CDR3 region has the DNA TGTGCCAGCAGCAAACGGACTAGCGGGGGGATCGGGAACACCGGGGAGCTGTTTTTT. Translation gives CASSKRTSGGIGNTGELFF.

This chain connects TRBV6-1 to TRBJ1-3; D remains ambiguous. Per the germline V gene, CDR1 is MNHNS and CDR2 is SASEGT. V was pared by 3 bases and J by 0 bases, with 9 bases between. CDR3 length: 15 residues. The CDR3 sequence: CASSDVSHSGNTIYF. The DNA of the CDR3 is TGTGCCAGCAGTGACGTCAGCCACTCTGGAAACACCATATATTTT.

This chain's CDR3 is CASSPLSRQGAGEQYF. In DNA form, the CDR3 reads TGTGCCAGCTCACCCCTCAGCAGGCAGGGGGCGGGGGAGCAGTACTTC. The chain has TRBV18 and TRBJ2-7; TRBD1 agrees at 8 bases. The CDR3 sequence is 16 residues long. Germline V CDR1 and CDR2: KGHSH, LQKENI. J was trimmed by 7 bases and V by 3 bases; bases with no gene match: 14.

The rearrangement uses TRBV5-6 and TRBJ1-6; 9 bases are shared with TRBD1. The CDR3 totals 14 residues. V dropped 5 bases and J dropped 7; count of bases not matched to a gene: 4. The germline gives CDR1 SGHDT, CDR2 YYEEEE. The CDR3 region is CASRWGQGNSPLHF. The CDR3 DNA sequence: TGTGCCAGCAGGTGGGGACAGGGCAATTCACCCCTCCACTTT.

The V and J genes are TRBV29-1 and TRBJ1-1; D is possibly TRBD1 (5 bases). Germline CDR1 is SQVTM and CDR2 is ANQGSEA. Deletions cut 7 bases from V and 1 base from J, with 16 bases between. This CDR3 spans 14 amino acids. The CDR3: CSARGARKNTEAFF. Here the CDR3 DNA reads TGCAGCGCTAGAGGGGCCAGAAAGAACACTGAAGCTTTCTTT. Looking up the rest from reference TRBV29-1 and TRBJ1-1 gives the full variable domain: SAVISQKPSRDICQRGTSLTIQCQVDSQVTMMFWYRQQPGQSLTLIATANQGSEATYESGFVIDKFPISRPNLTFSTLTVSNMSPEDSSIYLCSARGARKNTEAFFGQGTRLTVV.

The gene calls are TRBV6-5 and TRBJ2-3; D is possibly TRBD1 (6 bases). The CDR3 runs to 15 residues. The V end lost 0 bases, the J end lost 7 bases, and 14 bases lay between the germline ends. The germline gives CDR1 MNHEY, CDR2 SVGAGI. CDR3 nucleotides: TGTGCCAGCAGTTACTCGACCCTGGGGGCCCATACGCAGTATTTT. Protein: CASSYSTLGAHTQYF.

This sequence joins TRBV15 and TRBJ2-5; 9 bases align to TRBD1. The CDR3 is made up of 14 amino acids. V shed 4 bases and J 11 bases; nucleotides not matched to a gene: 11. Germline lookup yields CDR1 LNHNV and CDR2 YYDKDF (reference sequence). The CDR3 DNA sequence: TGTGCCACCAGCAAGGGACAGGGTACCTACAAGCAGTACTTC. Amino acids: CATSKGQGTYKQYF.

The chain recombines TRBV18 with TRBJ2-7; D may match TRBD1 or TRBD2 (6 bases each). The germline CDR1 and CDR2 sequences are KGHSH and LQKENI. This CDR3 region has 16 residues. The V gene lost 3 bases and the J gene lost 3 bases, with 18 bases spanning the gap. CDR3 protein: CASSPLTGGGSYEQYF. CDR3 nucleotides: TGTGCCAGCTCACCGCTGACAGGAGGGGGAAGCTACGAGCAGTACTTC.

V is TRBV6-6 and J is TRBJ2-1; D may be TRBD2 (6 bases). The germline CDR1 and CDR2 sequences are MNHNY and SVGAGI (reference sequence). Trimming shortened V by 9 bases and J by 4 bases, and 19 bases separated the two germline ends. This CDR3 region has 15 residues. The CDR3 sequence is CASPGPGAGYNEQFF. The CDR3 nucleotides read TGTGCCAGTCCCGGCCCCGGGGCGGGGTACAATGAGCAGTTCTTC.